This T cell receptor beta chain stems from a study of T cells after yellow fever vaccination. Whole-study results and caveats: At about 97% for CD4 and 75% to 90% for CD8, most primary-vaccination clones showed up again after the booster. Clonotypes shared by both compartments, CD4 and CD8, made up a small share.

CDR1 is KGHSH, CDR2 LQKENI, per germline. The length of the CDR3 is 14 residues. V was cut by 0 bases and J by 3 bases, with 8 bases left in between. Concerning this clonotype itself: The target antigen is unknown.

Generation of TCR cDNA used 5'RACE template switching (which added a universal primer site and UMIs). TCRdb used MiXCR to reprocess the 5' RACE reads, holding one entry per CDR3 protein. The sample comprises approximately 600,000 distinct CDR3 sequences, 10% to 15% of which are singletons, and 15% rests with the top ten. The specimen was PBMCs, collected on the day of the yellow fever booster vaccination. This rearrangement joins TRBV18 to TRBJ1-1; D call uncertain. This TCR was recovered from a man under 40 who received the YFV17D yellow fever vaccine. Here the CDR3 reads CASSPPIGDTEAFF. For the CDR3, the DNA is TGTGCCAGCTCACCACCAATTGGAGACACTGAAGCTTTCTTT.